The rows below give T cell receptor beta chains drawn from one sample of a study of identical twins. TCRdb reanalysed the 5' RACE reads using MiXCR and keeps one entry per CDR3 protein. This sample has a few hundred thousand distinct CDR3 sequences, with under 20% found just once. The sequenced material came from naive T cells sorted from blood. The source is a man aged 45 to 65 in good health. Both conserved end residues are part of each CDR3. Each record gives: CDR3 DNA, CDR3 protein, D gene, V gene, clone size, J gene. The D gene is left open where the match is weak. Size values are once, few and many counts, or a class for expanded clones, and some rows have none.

CDR3 DNA: TGTGCCAGTAGTATAGACCCAGGTCTTTGGCCCCAGCATTTT
CDR3 protein: CASSIDPGLWPQHF
D gene: .
V gene: TRBV19
clone size: .
J gene: TRBJ1-5

CDR3 DNA: TGCGCCAGCAGGCCGACTAGCGGGAGGGACAATGAGCAGTTCTTC
CDR3 protein: CASRPTSGRDNEQFF
D gene: TRBD2
V gene: TRBV5-1
clone size: .
J gene: TRBJ2-1

CDR3 DNA: TGCAGTGCTAGAGATCCCAGCGGAATACAGTCCTACAATGAGCAGTTCTTC
CDR3 protein: CSARDPSGIQSYNEQFF
D gene: .
V gene: TRBV20-1
clone size: many
J gene: TRBJ2-1

CDR3 DNA: TGTGCCAGCAACCCCCACATGAACACTGAAGCTTTCTTT
CDR3 protein: CASNPHMNTEAFF
D gene: .
V gene: TRBV6-2/TRBV6-3
clone size: .
J gene: TRBJ1-1

CDR3 DNA: TGCGCCAGCAGCTTGGCCCAGCGGGGGGCCTTCGGCACCGGGGAGCTGTTTTTT
CDR3 protein: CASSLAQRGAFGTGELFF
D gene: TRBD2
V gene: TRBV5-1
clone size: many
J gene: TRBJ2-2

CDR3 DNA: TGCGCCAGCAGCTTGTGGCGGGAGGGTGAGCAGTTCTTC
CDR3 protein: CASSLWREGEQFF
D gene: TRBD2
V gene: TRBV5-1
clone size: many
J gene: TRBJ2-1

CDR3 DNA: TGCAGTGCTAGTCTCAAGGCGGGACTACCTTTAGGGGCAGATACGCAGTATTTT
CDR3 protein: CSASLKAGLPLGADTQYF
D gene: TRBD2
V gene: TRBV20-1
clone size: few
J gene: TRBJ2-3

CDR3 DNA: TGTGCCAGCAGTTTACTCGGACAGGGGGCGCAAGATACGCAGTATTTT
CDR3 protein: CASSLLGQGAQDTQYF
D gene: TRBD1
V gene: TRBV28
clone size: .
J gene: TRBJ2-3

CDR3 DNA: TGTGCCAGCAGTTTACCGGGACAGGGCTCTCGTGAGCAGTTCTTC
CDR3 protein: CASSLPGQGSREQFF
D gene: TRBD1
V gene: TRBV27
clone size: many
J gene: TRBJ2-1

CDR3 DNA: TGTGCCTGGACCCGCGGGACATACCAAGAGACCCAGTACTTC
CDR3 protein: CAWTRGTYQETQYF
D gene: .
V gene: TRBV30
clone size: .
J gene: TRBJ2-5

CDR3 DNA: TGTGCCAGCAGTTTAGGCCAGGGTTATTCCTACGAGCAGTACTTC
CDR3 protein: CASSLGQGYSYEQYF
D gene: .
V gene: TRBV27
clone size: few
J gene: TRBJ2-7

CDR3 DNA: TGTGCCAGCAGCTTGTGGTCCGCGGCTAATGAAAAACTGTTTTTT
CDR3 protein: CASSLWSAANEKLFF
D gene: .
V gene: TRBV5-5
clone size: many
J gene: TRBJ1-4

CDR3 DNA: TGTGCCAGCAGTTTTTCGGGAAGATCCTACGAGCAGTACTTC
CDR3 protein: CASSFSGRSYEQYF
D gene: .
V gene: TRBV12-3/TRBV12-4
clone size: few
J gene: TRBJ2-7

CDR3 DNA: TGTGCCAGCAGCGCGCGGGGGTTCCTGGGGGACATTCAGTACTTC
CDR3 protein: CASSARGFLGDIQYF
D gene: TRBD2
V gene: TRBV12-3/TRBV12-4
clone size: many
J gene: TRBJ2-4

CDR3 DNA: TGCAGTGCTAGAAGACTAGCGGGAGCCGTGGAGACCCAGTACTTC
CDR3 protein: CSARRLAGAVETQYF
D gene: TRBD2
V gene: TRBV20-1
clone size: many
J gene: TRBJ2-5

CDR3 DNA: TGTGCCACCAACCCCCGGGGTAGCGAAAACATTCAGTACTTC
CDR3 protein: CATNPRGSENIQYF
D gene: .
V gene: TRBV15
clone size: few
J gene: TRBJ2-4

CDR3 DNA: TGTGCCAGCAGGGAGCCGGGACTAGCAGGGGAGACCCAGTACTTC
CDR3 protein: CASREPGLAGETQYF
D gene: TRBD2
V gene: TRBV2
clone size: .
J gene: TRBJ2-5

CDR3 DNA: TGTGCCAGCAGCTTTCCGGACTCCGGCTCCTACGAGCAGTACTTC
CDR3 protein: CASSFPDSGSYEQYF
D gene: .
V gene: TRBV7-9
clone size: few
J gene: TRBJ2-7

CDR3 DNA: TGTGCCAGCAGTTACAGTCCCTCGCAAGAGACCCAGTACTTC
CDR3 protein: CASSYSPSQETQYF
D gene: .
V gene: TRBV6-5
clone size: .
J gene: TRBJ2-5

CDR3 DNA: TGCGCCAGCACACACCCGATCGCGAACACCGGGGAGCTGTTTTTT
CDR3 protein: CASTHPIANTGELFF
D gene: .
V gene: TRBV5-1
clone size: many
J gene: TRBJ2-2